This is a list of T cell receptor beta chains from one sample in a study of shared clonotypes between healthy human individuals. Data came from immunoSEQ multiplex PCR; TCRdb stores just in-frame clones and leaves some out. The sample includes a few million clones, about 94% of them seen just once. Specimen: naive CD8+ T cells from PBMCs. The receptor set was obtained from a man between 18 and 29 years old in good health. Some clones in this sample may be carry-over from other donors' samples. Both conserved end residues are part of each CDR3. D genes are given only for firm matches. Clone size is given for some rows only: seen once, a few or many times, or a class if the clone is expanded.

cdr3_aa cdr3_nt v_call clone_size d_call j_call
CASSQTGTALEAFF TGCGCCAGCAGCCAAACCGGGACAGCCCTTGAAGCTTTCTTT TRBV5-1 NA TRBD1 TRBJ1-1
CASSNLGLAANTGELFF TGTGCCAGCAGTAATCTGGGACTAGCTGCGAACACCGGGGAGCTGTTTTTT TRBV28 NA TRBD2 TRBJ2-2
CASSLLDRGNQPQHF TGTGCCAGTAGTTTACTTGACAGGGGCAATCAGCCCCAGCATTTT TRBV19 NA TRBD1 TRBJ1-5
CASSPQRGSEKLFF TGTGCCAGCTCACCTCAGAGGGGCAGTGAAAAACTGTTTTTT TRBV18 NA NA TRBJ1-4
CASSLRDHLYEQYF TGCGCCAGCAGCTTGAGGGACCATCTCTACGAGCAGTACTTC TRBV5-1 once NA TRBJ2-7
CAWSGYEGLAGSVDTQYF TGTGCCTGGAGTGGGTATGAAGGACTAGCGGGATCGGTAGATACGCAGTATTTT TRBV30 NA TRBD2 TRBJ2-3
CASSPGPPGGGYTF TGTGCCAGCAGCCCGGGACCCCCCGGTGGTGGCTACACCTTC TRBV7-3 NA NA TRBJ1-2
CASSLSGQGFYEQYF TGTGCCAGCAGTTTATCAGGACAGGGGTTCTACGAGCAGTACTTC TRBV28 NA TRBD1 TRBJ2-7
CASSRDRGQGETQYF TGTGCCAGCAGTAGGGACAGGGGGCAGGGAGAGACCCAGTACTTC TRBV6-5 once TRBD1 TRBJ2-5
CASSPPGRKGYEQYF TGTGCCAGTAGTCCCCCGGGACGGAAAGGCTACGAGCAGTACTTC TRBV19 NA NA TRBJ2-7
CASSVSGGNEQFF TGTGCCAGCAGCGTATCAGGGGGCAATGAGCAGTTCTTC TRBV9 NA TRBD1 TRBJ2-1
CASSFQGVLARETQYF TGTGCCAGCAGCTTCCAGGGGGTTCTCGCTCGGGAGACCCAGTACTTC TRBV11-2 NA TRBD1 TRBJ2-5
CASSLVLAAKETQYF TGTGCCAGCAGCTTAGTCCTAGCGGCAAAAGAGACCCAGTACTTC TRBV7-9 NA TRBD2 TRBJ2-5
CANITGTSGTSTDTQYF TGTGCCAACATTACCGGGACTAGCGGGACGAGCACAGATACGCAGTATTTT TRBV9 NA TRBD2 TRBJ2-3
CASSIGAVSTYEQYF TGTGCCAGTAGTATAGGTGCAGTTTCGACCTACGAGCAGTACTTC TRBV19 NA NA TRBJ2-7
CASSVRTSGAGWDEQFF TGTGCCAGCAGCGTGAGGACTAGCGGAGCCGGGTGGGATGAGCAGTTCTTC TRBV9 NA TRBD2 TRBJ2-1
CASRPTGLYEQYF TGTGCCAGCAGGCCAACAGGTCTATACGAGCAGTACTTC TRBV14 NA NA TRBJ2-7
CASSHGQTYTDTQYF TGTGCCAGCAGCCACGGACAGACGTACACAGATACGCAGTATTTT TRBV14 NA NA TRBJ2-3
CASSLDVGGRGTGELFF TGTGCCAGCAGTTTAGATGTTGGCGGGAGGGGGACCGGGGAGCTGTTTTTT TRBV28 NA TRBD2 TRBJ2-2
CASSATTFSSTDTQYF TGTGCCAGCAGCGCGACGACTTTCTCCTCCACAGATACGCAGTATTTT TRBV9 NA NA TRBJ2-3
CASSSPQGGHEQYF TGTGCCAGCAGCTCCCCCCAGGGGGGGCACGAGCAGTACTTC TRBV7-6 NA NA TRBJ2-7
CASRYTTEVKSSYNSPLHF TGTGCCAGCAGATATACTACGGAAGTAAAGAGCTCCTATAATTCACCCCTCCACTTT TRBV13 NA NA TRBJ1-6
CSVAGTVSYEQYF TGCAGCGTGGCCGGGACGGTCTCCTACGAGCAGTACTTC TRBV29-1 NA NA TRBJ2-7
CASSRTSAQADTQYF TGTGCCAGCAGCAGGACTAGCGCCCAGGCGGATACGCAGTATTTT TRBV7-3 NA TRBD2 TRBJ2-3
CAWQGVEATNYGYTF TGTGCCTGGCAGGGTGTGGAGGCGACTAACTATGGCTACACCTTC TRBV30 NA NA TRBJ1-2
CAWSPPGTGVGYTF TGTGCCTGGAGTCCTCCCGGGACAGGGGTGGGCTACACCTTC TRBV30 NA TRBD1 TRBJ1-2
CATSSDYGTGGWGEQFF TGTGCCACCAGCAGCGATTACGGGACAGGGGGCTGGGGGGAGCAGTTCTTC TRBV15 NA TRBD1 TRBJ2-1
CASSFRGARNEQFF TGTGCCAGCAGTTTCCGGGGGGCGCGTAATGAGCAGTTCTTC TRBV28 NA NA TRBJ2-1